The rows below give T cell receptor beta chains drawn from one sample of a study of blood T cell repertoires in COVID-19. Repertoires were generated with immunoSEQ multiplex PCR, while TCRdb's copy carries only in-frame clones and drops some. This table has approximately 100,000 clones, roughly 85% appearing once. Material: peripheral blood. These receptors all come from a woman between 65 and 79 years old with active or convalescent COVID-19. Each CDR3 is given with its conserved first and last residue. Fields, in order: V gene, J gene, D gene, clone size, CDR3 protein, CDR3 DNA. A D gene is named only where the DNA matches it firmly. Size tells how often a clone was seen (once, few, many) or the class of an expanded clone, and some rows leave it out.

>TRBV7-2|TRBJ2-1|TRBD1|.
CASSLGQGASNEQFF
TGTGCCAGCAGCTTAGGACAGGGGGCCTCCAATGAGCAGTTCTTC
>TRBV2|TRBJ2-2|TRBD2|few
CASSKRGVSGELFF
TGTGCCAGCAGCAAGCGGGGGGTGTCCGGGGAGCTGTTTTTT
>TRBV20-1|TRBJ2-5|.|.
CSASATQETQYF
TGCAGTGCTAGTGCTACTCAAGAGACCCAGTACTTC
>TRBV6-6|TRBJ2-1|TRBD2|.
CASSAGEGLGNEQFF
TGTGCCAGCAGTGCCGGGGAGGGCCTAGGGAATGAGCAGTTCTTC
>TRBV2|TRBJ2-7|.|few
CASGQLSYEQYF
TGTGCCAGTGGACAGCTTTCCTACGAGCAGTACTTC
>TRBV28|TRBJ1-5|.|.
CASSQGPQPQHF
TGTGCCAGCAGCCAGGGGCCACAGCCCCAGCATTTT
>TRBV28|TRBJ2-7|.|.
CASSLRVNEQYF
TGTGCCAGCAGTTTACGGGTCAACGAGCAGTACTTC
>TRBV5-6|TRBJ1-1|.|.
CASSLPRETEAFF
TGTGCCAGCAGCCTCCCCCGAGAGACTGAAGCTTTCTTT
>TRBV11-3|TRBJ2-7|TRBD2|.
CASSLNQGLSDEQYF
TGTGCCAGCAGCTTGAACCAGGGACTAAGCGACGAGCAGTACTTC
>TRBV11-2|TRBJ1-2|.|few
CASSLDPGGYTF
TGTGCCAGCAGCTTAGATCCGGGAGGCTACACCTTC
>TRBV7-9|TRBJ1-2|TRBD1|.
CASSNTGEGEGYTF
TGTGCCAGCAGCAATACAGGGGAAGGGGAGGGCTACACCTTC
>TRBV2|TRBJ1-2|.|.
CASSLSAYYGYTF
TGTGCCAGCAGTCTTAGCGCGTACTATGGCTACACCTTC
>TRBV10-3|TRBJ1-2|TRBD1|.
CAIRTDRDYGYTF
TGTGCCATCAGAACGGACAGGGACTATGGCTACACCTTC
>TRBV6-4|TRBJ1-6|.|.
CASSQPLQSSYNSPLHF
TGTGCCAGCAGCCAACCCTTACAGAGCTCCTATAATTCACCCCTCCACTTT
>TRBV7-2|TRBJ1-4|.|few
CASSLALRGGEKLFF
TGTGCCAGCAGCTTAGCGCTTAGGGGGGGTGAAAAACTGTTTTTT
>TRBV11-2|TRBJ2-1|.|.
CASSFPGLYNEQFF
TGTGCCAGCAGCTTCCCGGGACTTTACAATGAGCAGTTCTTC
>TRBV4-1|TRBJ2-7|TRBD2|once
CASSQEGGSRYF
TGCGCCAGCAGCCAAGAGGGAGGGAGTCGGTACTTC
>TRBV14|TRBJ1-1|.|once
CASSQVGGTEAFF
TGTGCCAGCAGCCAAGTCGGGGGAACTGAAGCTTTCTTT
>TRBV15|TRBJ2-1|TRBD2|.
CATSRGLAGTINEQFF
TGTGCCACCAGCAGAGGACTAGCGGGGACGATCAATGAGCAGTTCTTC
>TRBV29-1|TRBJ1-5|.|.
CSVGTVNQPQHF
TGCAGCGTTGGGACAGTCAATCAGCCCCAGCATTTT
>TRBV4-2|TRBJ1-2|TRBD1|.
CASSQDWTGSEVTF
TGTGCCAGCAGCCAAGATTGGACAGGGAGTGAGGTTACCTTC
>TRBV12-3/TRBV12-4|TRBJ2-3|TRBD1|.
CATGQAYTQYF
TGTGCCACGGGACAGGCGTATACGCAGTATTTT
>TRBV14|TRBJ2-1|TRBD2|.
CASSHGGGVNEQFF
TGTGCCAGCAGCCACGGGGGAGGGGTCAATGAGCAGTTCTTC
>TRBV10-3|TRBJ2-1|.|.
CAISESRGNSYNEQFF
TGTGCCATCAGTGAGTCGAGGGGGAACTCCTACAATGAGCAGTTCTTC
>TRBV5-8|TRBJ1-5|.|few
CASSLSREDGGVDGNQPQHF
TGTGCCAGCAGCTTAAGCAGGGAAGACGGTGGGGTAGACGGCAATCAGCCCCAGCATTTT
>TRBV15|TRBJ1-2|TRBD1|.
CATSREGGTGISEGYTF
TGTGCCACCAGCAGAGAGGGCGGGACAGGGATATCGGAAGGCTACACCTTC
>TRBV11-2|TRBJ2-1|TRBD2|.
CASSYSSGPYNEQFF
TGTGCCAGCAGCTATTCTAGCGGGCCATACAATGAGCAGTTCTTC
>TRBV6-5|TRBJ1-5|.|.
CASSPTWGGNQPQHF
TGTGCCAGCAGCCCCACCTGGGGGGGCAATCAGCCCCAGCATTTT
>TRBV9|TRBJ2-7|.|.
CASSVGVGEDYEQYF
TGTGCCAGCAGCGTAGGTGTCGGGGAAGACTACGAGCAGTACTTC
>TRBV7-2|TRBJ1-1|.|.
CASSLMGQKNTEAFF
TGTGCCAGCAGCTTAATGGGACAAAAGAACACTGAAGCTTTCTTT
>TRBV4-3|TRBJ1-2|TRBD1|.
CASSQDAGGNYGYTF
TGCGCCAGCAGCCAAGACGCAGGGGGCAACTATGGCTACACCTTC
>TRBV19|TRBJ1-1|.|.
CASSFSGMKNTEAFF
TGTGCCAGTAGTTTTTCCGGGATGAAGAACACTGAAGCTTTCTTT
>TRBV18|TRBJ2-7|TRBD1|.
CASSPLGTGSYEQYF
TGTGCCAGCTCACCACTGGGGACAGGGTCCTACGAGCAGTACTTC
>TRBV28|TRBJ1-4|.|.
CATTTQGSTNEKLFF
TGTGCCACTACGACCCAGGGTTCAACTAATGAAAAACTGTTTTTT
>TRBV24-1|TRBJ2-2|.|.
CATSGQSNTGELFF
TGTGCCACCAGTGGGCAGTCGAACACCGGGGAGCTGTTTTTT
>TRBV7-3|TRBJ2-7|.|.
CASSPQRTTGMTHYEQYF
TGTGCCAGCAGCCCACAAAGAACGACAGGAATGACTCACTACGAGCAGTACTTC
>TRBV7-2|TRBJ2-1|.|.
CASSSSGPYNEQFF
TGTGCCAGCAGCTCCAGTGGGCCCTACAATGAGCAGTTCTTC
>TRBV5-4|TRBJ1-1|TRBD1|.
CASSRVGDSLNTEAFF
TGTGCCAGCAGCCGCGTGGGGGACAGCTTGAACACTGAAGCTTTCTTT
>TRBV7-2|TRBJ2-7|TRBD2|.
CASSFRPSGVSYEQYF
TGTGCCAGCAGCTTCCGCCCTAGCGGCGTCTCCTACGAGCAGTACTTC
>TRBV28|TRBJ1-6|TRBD1|.
CANRGPVNSPLHF
TGTGCTAACAGGGGGCCGGTAAATTCACCCCTCCACTTT
>TRBV7-8|TRBJ2-1|TRBD2|.
CASSSGGKSYNEQFF
TGTGCCAGCAGCTCGGGAGGTAAATCCTACAATGAGCAGTTCTTC
>TRBV24-1|TRBJ1-4|.|.
CATSPAGSNEKLFF
TGTGCCACCAGTCCTGCAGGATCAAATGAAAAACTGTTTTTT
>TRBV15|TRBJ2-1|TRBD2|once
CATSSGRGGRNEQFF
TGTGCCACCAGCAGCGGGAGGGGGGGCCGCAATGAGCAGTTCTTC
>TRBV4-3|TRBJ2-7|TRBD1|.
CASSQGAQGAEQYF
TGCGCCAGCAGCCAAGGCGCACAGGGGGCCGAGCAGTACTTC
>TRBV10-3|TRBJ1-6|.|.
CAISSGPPGDSPLHF
TGTGCCATCAGTAGCGGCCCGCCCGGAGATTCACCCCTCCACTTT
>TRBV7-2|TRBJ2-5|.|.
CASSLEGGVKTQYF
TGTGCCAGCAGCTTAGAAGGAGGGGTGAAGACCCAGTACTTC
>TRBV19|TRBJ2-3|TRBD2|.
CASSMGLAGGWPTDTQYF
TGTGCCAGTAGTATGGGGCTAGCGGGAGGGTGGCCCACAGATACGCAGTATTTT
>TRBV12-3/TRBV12-4|TRBJ2-4|.|once
CASSLAKNIQYF
TGTGCCAGCAGCTTAGCCAAAAACATTCAGTACTTC
>TRBV30|TRBJ2-5|.|.
CAWSGGLQETQYF
TGTGCCTGGAGTGGAGGGCTCCAAGAGACCCAGTACTTC
>TRBV4-3|TRBJ1-1|TRBD1|.
CASSQDGDRTNTEAFF
TGCGCCAGCAGCCAAGATGGGGACAGGACGAACACTGAAGCTTTCTTT
>TRBV6-1|TRBJ2-1|.|.
CASSEAGYAGEQFF
TGTGCCAGCAGTGAAGCGGGTTACGCCGGGGAGCAGTTCTTC
>TRBV2|TRBJ1-2|.|.
CASSDRVGGYTF
TGTGCCAGCAGTGACAGGGTAGGCGGCTACACCTTC
>TRBV4-3|TRBJ1-2|.|.
CASSQDDRGFGYTF
TGCGCCAGCAGCCAAGATGATCGGGGTTTTGGCTACACCTTC
>TRBV5-4|TRBJ1-1|.|.
CASSLARYGSTEAFF
TGTGCCAGCAGCTTGGCACGGTATGGGAGCACTGAAGCTTTCTTT
>TRBV4-3|TRBJ1-1|.|.
CASSQTGNTEAFF
TGCGCCAGCAGCCAGACTGGGAACACTGAAGCTTTCTTT
>TRBV25-1|TRBJ1-5|TRBD1|few
CASRRTGDNQPQHF
TGTGCCAGCCGAAGGACAGGGGACAATCAGCCCCAGCATTTT